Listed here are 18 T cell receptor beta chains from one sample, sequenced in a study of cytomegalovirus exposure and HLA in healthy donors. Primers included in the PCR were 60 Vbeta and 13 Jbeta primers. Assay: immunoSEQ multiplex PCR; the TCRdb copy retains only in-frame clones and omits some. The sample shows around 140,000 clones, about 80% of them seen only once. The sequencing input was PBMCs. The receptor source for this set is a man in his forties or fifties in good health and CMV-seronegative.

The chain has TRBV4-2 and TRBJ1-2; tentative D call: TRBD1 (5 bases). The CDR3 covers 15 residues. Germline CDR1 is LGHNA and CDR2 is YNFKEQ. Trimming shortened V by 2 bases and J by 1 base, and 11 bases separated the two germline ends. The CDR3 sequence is CASSQTDGGNYGYTF. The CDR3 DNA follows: TGTGCCAGCAGCCAAACAGACGGGGGTAACTATGGCTACACCTTC.

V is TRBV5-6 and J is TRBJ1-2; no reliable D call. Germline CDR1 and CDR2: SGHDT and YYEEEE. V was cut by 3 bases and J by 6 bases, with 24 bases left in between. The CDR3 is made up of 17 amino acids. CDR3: CASSSVFQALVLDGYTF. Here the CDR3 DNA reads TGTGCCAGCAGCTCCGTTTTTCAGGCCCTGGTGTTGGATGGCTACACCTTC.

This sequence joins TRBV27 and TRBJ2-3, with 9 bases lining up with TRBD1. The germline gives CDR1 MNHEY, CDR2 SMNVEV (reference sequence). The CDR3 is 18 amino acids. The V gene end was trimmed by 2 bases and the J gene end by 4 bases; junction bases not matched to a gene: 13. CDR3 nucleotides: TGTGCCAGCAGTTTAAGATTATCCCGGGACAGGGCGGCAGATACGCAGTATTTT. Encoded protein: CASSLRLSRDRAADTQYF.

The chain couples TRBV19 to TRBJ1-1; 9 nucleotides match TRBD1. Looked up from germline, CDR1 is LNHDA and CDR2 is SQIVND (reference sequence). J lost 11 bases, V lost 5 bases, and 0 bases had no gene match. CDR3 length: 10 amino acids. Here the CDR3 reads CASSGTGAFF. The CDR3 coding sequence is TGTGCCAGTAGTGGGACAGGGGCTTTCTTT.

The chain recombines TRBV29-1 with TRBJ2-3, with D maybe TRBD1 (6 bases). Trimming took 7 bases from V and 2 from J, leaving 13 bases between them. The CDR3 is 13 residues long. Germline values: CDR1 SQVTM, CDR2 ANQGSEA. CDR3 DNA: TGCAGCGGGCGGCAGGGGTACACAGATACGCAGTATTTT. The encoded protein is CSGRQGYTDTQYF.

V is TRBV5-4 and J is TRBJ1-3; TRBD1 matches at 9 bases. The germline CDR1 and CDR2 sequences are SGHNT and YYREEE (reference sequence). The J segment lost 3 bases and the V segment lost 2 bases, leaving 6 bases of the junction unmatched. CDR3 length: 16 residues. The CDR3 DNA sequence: TGTGCCAGCAGCTTACAGGGGGCCGTCTATGGAAACACCATATATTTT. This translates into CASSLQGAVYGNTIYF.

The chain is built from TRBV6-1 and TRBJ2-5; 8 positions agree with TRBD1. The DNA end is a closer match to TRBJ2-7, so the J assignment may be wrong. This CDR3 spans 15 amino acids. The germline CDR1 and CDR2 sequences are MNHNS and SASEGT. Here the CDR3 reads CASSLQGAIGYEQYF. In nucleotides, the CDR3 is TGTGCCAGCAGTCTTCAGGGGGCTATTGGCTACGAGCAGTACTTC.

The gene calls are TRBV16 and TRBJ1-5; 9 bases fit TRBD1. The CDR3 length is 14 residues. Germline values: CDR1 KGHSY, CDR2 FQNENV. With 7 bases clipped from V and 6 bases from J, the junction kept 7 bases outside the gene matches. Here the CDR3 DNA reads TGTGCCAGCACCCTGGACAGGGGAGGTCAGCCCCAGCATTTT. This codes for CASTLDRGGQPQHF.

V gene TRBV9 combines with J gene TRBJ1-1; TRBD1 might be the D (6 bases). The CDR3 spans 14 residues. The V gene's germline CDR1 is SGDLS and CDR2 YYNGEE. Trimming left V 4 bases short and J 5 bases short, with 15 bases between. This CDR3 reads CASSLQGKGTEAFF. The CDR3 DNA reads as TGTGCCAGCAGCTTACAGGGTAAGGGGACTGAAGCTTTCTTT.

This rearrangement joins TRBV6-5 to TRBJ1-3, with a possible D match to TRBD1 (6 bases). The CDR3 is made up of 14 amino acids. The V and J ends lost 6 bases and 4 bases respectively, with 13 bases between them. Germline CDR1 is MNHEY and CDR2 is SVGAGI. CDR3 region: CASRDSGTGNTIYF. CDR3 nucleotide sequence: TGTGCCAGCAGGGACTCCGGGACAGGAAACACCATATATTTT.

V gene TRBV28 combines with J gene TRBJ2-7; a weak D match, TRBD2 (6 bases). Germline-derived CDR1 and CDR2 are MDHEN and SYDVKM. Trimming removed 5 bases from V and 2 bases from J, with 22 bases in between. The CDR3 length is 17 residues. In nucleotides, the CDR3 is TGTGCCAGCAGTCTCCCTATAGCGGAAAAAAGTACCTACGAGCAGTACTTC. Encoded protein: CASSLPIAEKSTYEQYF.

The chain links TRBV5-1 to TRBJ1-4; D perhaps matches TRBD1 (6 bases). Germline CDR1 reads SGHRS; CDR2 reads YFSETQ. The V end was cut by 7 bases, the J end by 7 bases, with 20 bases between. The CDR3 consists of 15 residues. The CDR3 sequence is CASQIGGQFIEKLFF. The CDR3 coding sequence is TGCGCCAGCCAGATAGGTGGACAGTTTATTGAAAAACTGTTTTTT.

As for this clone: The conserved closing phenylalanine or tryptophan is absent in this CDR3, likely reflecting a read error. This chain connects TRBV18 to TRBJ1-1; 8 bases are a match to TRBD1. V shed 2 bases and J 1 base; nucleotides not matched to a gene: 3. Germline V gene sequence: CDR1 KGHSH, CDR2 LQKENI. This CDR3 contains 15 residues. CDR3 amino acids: CASSPYGQGNTEAFL. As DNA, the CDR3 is TGTGCCAGCTCACCATATGGACAGGGGAACACTGAAGCTTTCCTT.

The CDR3 is CASRALEGVGYGYTF. In DNA, the CDR3 is TGTGCCAGTAGAGCCCTCGAGGGAGTTGGCTATGGCTACACCTTC. This chain connects TRBV19 to TRBJ1-2; D is uncertain. This CDR3 contains 15 residues. Germline CDR1 and CDR2: LNHDA and SQIVND (reference sequence). V lost 6 bases to trimming and J lost 4 bases, with 18 bases between them.

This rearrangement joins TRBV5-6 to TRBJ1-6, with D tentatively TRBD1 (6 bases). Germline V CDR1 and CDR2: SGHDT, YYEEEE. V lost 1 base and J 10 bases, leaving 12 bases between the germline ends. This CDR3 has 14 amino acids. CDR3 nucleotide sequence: TGTGCCAGCAGCTTGAGAGGGGGAAGGTCACCCCTCCACTTT. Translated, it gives CASSLRGGRSPLHF.

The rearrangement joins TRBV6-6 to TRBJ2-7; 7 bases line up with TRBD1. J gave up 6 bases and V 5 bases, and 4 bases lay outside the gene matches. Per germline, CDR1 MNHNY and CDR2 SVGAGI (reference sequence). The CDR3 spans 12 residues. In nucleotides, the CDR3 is TGTGCCAGCAGTCCCGACAGGGCCGAGCAGTACTTC. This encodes CASSPDRAEQYF.

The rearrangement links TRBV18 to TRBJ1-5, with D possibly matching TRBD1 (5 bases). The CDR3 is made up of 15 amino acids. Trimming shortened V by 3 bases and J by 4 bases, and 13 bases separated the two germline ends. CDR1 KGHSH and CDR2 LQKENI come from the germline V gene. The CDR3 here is CASSPSGQGNQPQHF. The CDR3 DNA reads TGTGCCAGCTCACCCTCGGGTCAGGGTAATCAGCCCCAGCATTTT. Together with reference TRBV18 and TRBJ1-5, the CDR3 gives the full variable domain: NAGVMQNPRHLVRRRGQEARLRCSPMKGHSHVYWYRQLPEEGLKFMVYLQKENIIDESGMPKERFSAEFPKEGPSILRIQQVVRGDSAAYFCASSPSGQGNQPQHFGDGTRLSIL.

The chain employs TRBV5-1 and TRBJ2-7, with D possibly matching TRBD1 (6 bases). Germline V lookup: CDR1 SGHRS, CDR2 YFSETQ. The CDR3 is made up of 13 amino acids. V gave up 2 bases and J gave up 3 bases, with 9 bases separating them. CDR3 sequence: CASSFLGGYEQYF. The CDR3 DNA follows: TGCGCCAGCAGCTTTTTAGGGGGCTACGAGCAGTACTTC.